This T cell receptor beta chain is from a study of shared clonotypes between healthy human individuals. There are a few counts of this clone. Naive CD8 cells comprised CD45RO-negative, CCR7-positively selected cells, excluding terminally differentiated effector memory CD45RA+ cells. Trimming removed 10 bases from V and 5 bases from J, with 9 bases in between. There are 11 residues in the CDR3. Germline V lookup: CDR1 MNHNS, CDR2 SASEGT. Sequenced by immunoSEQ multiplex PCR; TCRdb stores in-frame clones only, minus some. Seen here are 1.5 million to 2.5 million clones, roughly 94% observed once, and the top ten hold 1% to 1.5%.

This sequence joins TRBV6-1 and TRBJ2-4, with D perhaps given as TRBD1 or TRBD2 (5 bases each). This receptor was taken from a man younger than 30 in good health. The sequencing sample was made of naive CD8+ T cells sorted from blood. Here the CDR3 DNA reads TGTGCCATCCGGGGCCAAAACATTCAGTACTTC. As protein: CAIRGQNIQYF.